The clone carrying this TCR beta chain was recorded once. Its antigen remains unknown. This sample is drawn from a study of shared clonotypes between healthy human individuals. Findings of the study overall: Lower generation probabilities were found for non-shared clonotypes than for those shared by all four donors. Large depth notwithstanding, sorted-subset sequencing proved incomplete by rarefaction.

Produced via immunoSEQ multiplex PCR; TCRdb's table is partial and in-frame only. The sample carries around 1.5 million clones, about 98% recorded once. The CDR3 covers 16 residues. The V gene's germline CDR1 is ENHRY and CDR2 SYGVKD. Trimming cost V 0 bases and J 5 bases, with 14 bases left between them. The chain couples TRBV10-3 to TRBJ1-5; D gene ambiguous. The receptor's source is a man in his thirties or forties in good health. The sample comprised naive CD4+ T cells sorted from blood. The subset denotes: CD45RA+ positively selected. This CDR3 is CAISESSAFGDQPQHF. The CDR3 nucleotides are TGTGCCATCAGTGAGTCGAGCGCTTTCGGGGATCAGCCCCAGCATTTT.